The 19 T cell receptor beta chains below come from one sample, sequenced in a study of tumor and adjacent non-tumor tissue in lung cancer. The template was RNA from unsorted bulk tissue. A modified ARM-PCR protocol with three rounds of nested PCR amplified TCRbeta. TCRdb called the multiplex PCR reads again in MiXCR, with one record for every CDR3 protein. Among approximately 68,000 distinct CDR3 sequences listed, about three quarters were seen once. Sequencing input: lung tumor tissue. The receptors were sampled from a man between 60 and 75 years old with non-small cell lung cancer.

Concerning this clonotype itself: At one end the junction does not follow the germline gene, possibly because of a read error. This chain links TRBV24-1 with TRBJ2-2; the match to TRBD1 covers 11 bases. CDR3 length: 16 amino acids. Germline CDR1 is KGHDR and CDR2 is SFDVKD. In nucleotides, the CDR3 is TGTGCCACCAGTGGCGGACAGGGGGCTAGCACCGGGAAGCTGTTTTTT. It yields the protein CATSGGQGASTGKLFF.

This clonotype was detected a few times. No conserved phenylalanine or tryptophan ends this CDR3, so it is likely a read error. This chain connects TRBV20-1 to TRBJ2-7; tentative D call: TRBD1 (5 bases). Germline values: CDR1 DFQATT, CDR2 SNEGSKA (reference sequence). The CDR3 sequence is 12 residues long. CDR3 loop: CSARDRADEQYL. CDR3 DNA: TGCAGTGCGAGAGACAGAGCCGACGAGCAGTACCTC.

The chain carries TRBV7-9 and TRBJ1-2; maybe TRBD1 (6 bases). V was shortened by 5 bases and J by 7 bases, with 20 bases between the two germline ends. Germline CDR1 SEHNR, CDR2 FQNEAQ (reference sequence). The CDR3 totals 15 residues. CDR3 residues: CASSGRDMEGGGYTF. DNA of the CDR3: TGTGCCAGCAGCGGCCGGGACATGGAAGGAGGTGGCTACACCTTC.

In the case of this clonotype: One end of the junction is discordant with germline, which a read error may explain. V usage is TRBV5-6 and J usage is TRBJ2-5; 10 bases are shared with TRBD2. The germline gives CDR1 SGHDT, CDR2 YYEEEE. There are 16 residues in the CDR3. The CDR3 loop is CANSFLAGDQQETQYF. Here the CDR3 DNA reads TGTGCCAACAGCTTCCTAGCGGGAGACCAACAAGAGACCCAGTACTTC.

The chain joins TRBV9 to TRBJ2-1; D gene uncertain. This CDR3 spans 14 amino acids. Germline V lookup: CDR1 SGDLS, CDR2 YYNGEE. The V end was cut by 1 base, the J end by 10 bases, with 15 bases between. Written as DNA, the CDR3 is TGTGCCAGCAGCGTAAATACAGCGACGTCCGAGCAGTTCTTC. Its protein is CASSVNTATSEQFF.

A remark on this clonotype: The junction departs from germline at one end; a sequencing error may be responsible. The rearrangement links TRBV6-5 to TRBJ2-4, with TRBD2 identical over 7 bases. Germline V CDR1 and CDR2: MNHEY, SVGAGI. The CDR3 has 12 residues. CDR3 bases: TGTGGCAGCAGGGAGGGCCCATGGATTCAGTACTTC. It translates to CGSREGPWIQYF.

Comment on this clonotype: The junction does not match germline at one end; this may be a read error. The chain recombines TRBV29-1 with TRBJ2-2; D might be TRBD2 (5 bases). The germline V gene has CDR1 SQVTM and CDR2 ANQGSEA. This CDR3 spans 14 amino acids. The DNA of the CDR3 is TGCTGCGTTTTGAGCCTCTCAACCACCGGGGAGCTGCTTTTT. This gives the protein CCVLSLSTTGELLF.

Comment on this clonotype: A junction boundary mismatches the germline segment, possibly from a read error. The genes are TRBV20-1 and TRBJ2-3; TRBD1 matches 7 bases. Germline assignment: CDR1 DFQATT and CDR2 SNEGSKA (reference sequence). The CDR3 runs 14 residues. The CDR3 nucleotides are TGCAGTGCAGATACAGGGGAGACCACAGATACGCACTATTTT. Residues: CSADTGETTDTHYF.

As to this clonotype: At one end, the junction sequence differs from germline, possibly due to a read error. The CDR3 DNA sequence: TGTGCCAGCCGTTACTCGAGGCGGGAGACGGTCGATAAGTACTTC. It yields the protein CASRYSRRETVDKYF. The chain employs TRBV6-5 and TRBJ2-7, with 7 bases aligning to TRBD2. Germline CDR1 MNHEY, CDR2 SVGAGI. This CDR3 has 15 amino acids.

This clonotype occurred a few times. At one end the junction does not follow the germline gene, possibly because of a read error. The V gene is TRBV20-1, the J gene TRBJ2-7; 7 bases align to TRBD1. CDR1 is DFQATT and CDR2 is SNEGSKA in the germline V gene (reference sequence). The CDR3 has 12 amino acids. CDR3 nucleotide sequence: TGCAGTGCGAGGGACAGACAAGAAGAGCAGTACTTT. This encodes CSARDRQEEQYF.

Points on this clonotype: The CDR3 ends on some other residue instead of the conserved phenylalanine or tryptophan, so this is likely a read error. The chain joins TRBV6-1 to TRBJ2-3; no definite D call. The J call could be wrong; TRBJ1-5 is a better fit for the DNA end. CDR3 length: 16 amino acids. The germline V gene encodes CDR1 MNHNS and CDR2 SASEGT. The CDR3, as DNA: TGTGCCAGCAGTGAAGCGGGGTCTCGACGAACAGCTACGCAGCATTCT. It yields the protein CASSEAGSRRTATQHS.

This CDR3 is CSVDSQIGEAFF. In DNA form, the CDR3 reads TGCAGCGTCGATTCTCAGATAGGGGAAGCTTTCTTT. The chain recombines TRBV29-1 with TRBJ1-1; D gene ambiguous. V was clipped by 6 bases and J by 8 bases, with 16 bases between them. Germline lookup yields CDR1 SQVTM and CDR2 ANQGSEA. The CDR3 has 12 residues.

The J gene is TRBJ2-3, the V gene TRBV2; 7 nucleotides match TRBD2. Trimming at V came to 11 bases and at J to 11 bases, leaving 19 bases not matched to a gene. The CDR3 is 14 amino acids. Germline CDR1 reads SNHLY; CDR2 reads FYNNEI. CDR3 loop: CADGREWGSAEQYF. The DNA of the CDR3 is TGTGCCGATGGGCGGGAGTGGGGGTCGGCTGAGCAGTATTTT.

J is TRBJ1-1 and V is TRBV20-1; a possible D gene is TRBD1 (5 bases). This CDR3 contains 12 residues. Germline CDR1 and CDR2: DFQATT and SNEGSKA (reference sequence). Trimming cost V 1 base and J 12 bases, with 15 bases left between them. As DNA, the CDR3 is TGCAGTGCTAGAGTCAGGGCGGCTGAGACTTTCTTT. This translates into CSARVRAAETFF.

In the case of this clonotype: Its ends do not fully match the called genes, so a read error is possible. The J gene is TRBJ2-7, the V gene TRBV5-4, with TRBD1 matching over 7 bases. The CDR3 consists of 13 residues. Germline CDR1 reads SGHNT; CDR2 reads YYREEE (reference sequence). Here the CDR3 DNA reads TGTGCCAGCAGCTTGAACAGGGGAGACGAGGAGTATTTC. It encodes CASSLNRGDEEYF.

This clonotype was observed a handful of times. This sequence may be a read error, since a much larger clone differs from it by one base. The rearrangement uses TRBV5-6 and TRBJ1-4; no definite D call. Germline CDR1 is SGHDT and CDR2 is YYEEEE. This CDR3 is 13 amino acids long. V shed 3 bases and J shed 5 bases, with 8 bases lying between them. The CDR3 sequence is CASSSQSNEKLFF. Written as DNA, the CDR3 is TGTGCCAGCAGCTCTCAGTCCAATGAAAAACTGTTTTTT.

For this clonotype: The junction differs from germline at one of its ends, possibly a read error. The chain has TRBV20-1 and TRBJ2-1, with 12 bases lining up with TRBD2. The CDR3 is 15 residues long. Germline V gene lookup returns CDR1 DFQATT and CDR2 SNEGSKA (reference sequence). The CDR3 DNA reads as TGCAGTGCTAGGATGACTAGCGGGGGCTCGGGTGAGCAGCTCTTC. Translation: CSARMTSGGSGEQLF.

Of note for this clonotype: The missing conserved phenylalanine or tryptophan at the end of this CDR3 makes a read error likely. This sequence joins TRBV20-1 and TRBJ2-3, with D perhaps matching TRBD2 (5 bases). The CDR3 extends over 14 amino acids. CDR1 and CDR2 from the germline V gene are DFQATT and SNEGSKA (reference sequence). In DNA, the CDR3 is TGTAGTGTTGGCCAGGAGGCCCGGGGAAATACGCAGTATTTA. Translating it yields CSVGQEARGNTQYL.

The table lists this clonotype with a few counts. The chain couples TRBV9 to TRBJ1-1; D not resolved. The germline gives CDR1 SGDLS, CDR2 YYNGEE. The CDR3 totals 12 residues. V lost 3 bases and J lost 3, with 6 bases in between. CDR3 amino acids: CASSETDTEAFF. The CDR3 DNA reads TGTGCCAGCAGCGAGACGGACACTGAAGCTTTCTTT.